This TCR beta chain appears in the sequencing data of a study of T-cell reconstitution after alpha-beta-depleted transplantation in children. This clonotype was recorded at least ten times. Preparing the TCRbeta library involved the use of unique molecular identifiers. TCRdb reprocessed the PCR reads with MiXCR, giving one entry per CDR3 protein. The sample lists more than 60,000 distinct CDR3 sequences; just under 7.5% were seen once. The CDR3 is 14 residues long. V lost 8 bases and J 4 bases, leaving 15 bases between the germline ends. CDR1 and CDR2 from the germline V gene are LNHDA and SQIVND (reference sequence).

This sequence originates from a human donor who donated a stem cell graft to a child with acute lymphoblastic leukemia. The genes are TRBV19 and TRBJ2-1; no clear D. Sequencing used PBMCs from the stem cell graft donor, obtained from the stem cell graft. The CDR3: CASGREGRYNEQFF. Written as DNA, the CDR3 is TGTGCCAGTGGTAGGGAAGGAAGATACAATGAGCAGTTCTTC.